A selection of T cell receptor beta chains follows, all from one sample in a study of technical replicates of blood from a handful of donors. Clones were read by immunoSEQ multiplex PCR, and TCRdb kept only the in-frame ones, dropping some. The profile shows fewer than 90,000 clones, approximately 91% of them singletons. The material sequenced was T cells isolated from PBMCs. Receptor source: a human donor in good health. CDR3s include the opening cysteine and the closing phenylalanine or tryptophan. The D gene is left open where the match is weak.

d_gene: -
j_gene: TRBJ2-3
v_gene: TRBV7-2
CDR3aa: CASSLSPYTQYF
CDR3nt: TGTGCCAGCAGCTTATCCCCCTATACGCAGTATTTT

d_gene: TRBD2
j_gene: TRBJ2-7
v_gene: TRBV7-9
CDR3aa: CASSLPGTSPYEQYF
CDR3nt: TGTGCCAGCAGCTTGCCGGGGACTAGCCCCTACGAGCAGTACTTC

d_gene: -
j_gene: TRBJ2-7
v_gene: TRBV28
CDR3aa: CAASLGSSYEQYF
CDR3nt: TGTGCCGCCTCCCTAGGATCCTCCTACGAGCAGTACTTC

d_gene: -
j_gene: TRBJ1-5
v_gene: TRBV15
CDR3aa: CATGRRPSNQPQHF
CDR3nt: TGTGCCACCGGCCGGCGGCCTAGCAATCAGCCCCAGCATTTT

d_gene: TRBD2
j_gene: TRBJ2-1
v_gene: TRBV19
CDR3aa: CASSPGTSGTTYNEQFF
CDR3nt: TGTGCCAGTAGTCCGGGGACTAGCGGAACCACCTACAATGAGCAGTTCTTC

d_gene: -
j_gene: TRBJ2-1
v_gene: TRBV7-8
CDR3aa: CASSLPTREAMNNEQFF
CDR3nt: TGTGCCAGCAGCCTCCCAACTAGGGAGGCGATGAACAATGAGCAGTTCTTC

d_gene: -
j_gene: TRBJ1-2
v_gene: TRBV27
CDR3aa: CASSYRADYGYTF
CDR3nt: TGTGCCAGCAGTTACAGGGCCGACTATGGCTACACCTTC

d_gene: TRBD1
j_gene: TRBJ1-1
v_gene: TRBV6-4
CDR3aa: CASSLQGKSSEAFF
CDR3nt: TGTGCCAGCAGTTTACAGGGGAAAAGTTCTGAAGCTTTCTTT

d_gene: -
j_gene: TRBJ1-2
v_gene: TRBV7-2
CDR3aa: CASSSTTTPTSYGYTF
CDR3nt: TGTGCCAGCAGCTCCACTACAACACCCACTAGCTATGGCTACACCTTC

d_gene: -
j_gene: TRBJ2-2
v_gene: TRBV6-5
CDR3aa: CASKGANTGELFF
CDR3nt: TGTGCCAGCAAAGGGGCGAACACCGGGGAGCTGTTTTTT

d_gene: -
j_gene: TRBJ1-1
v_gene: TRBV28
CDR3aa: CASSSGVWTEAFF
CDR3nt: TGTGCCAGCAGTTCGGGGGTTTGGACTGAAGCTTTCTTT